A single sample gave rise to the 29 T cell receptor beta chains below, sequenced in a study of identical twins (dated by TCRdb to the mid-2010s). The library was built by means of 5' RACE. Sequenced on an Illumina HiSeq 2000. TCRdb reanalyzed the raw reads on its own, using fastp at Q25 for trimming and MiXCR for clone calling, and kept in-frame beta chains. Under each unique CDR3 protein, matching rows form one entry showing the most common genes and DNA. This sample has 1,800,000 or so distinct CDR3 sequences in its table, and about 32% of those were observed once. Together, the top ten hold about 0.27% of the sample. Material: cord blood. The source of these receptors is a newborn girl in good health.

This clonotype was observed a single time. For the CDR3, the DNA is TGTGCCAGCAGTTTCGGACAGGGGGCCCTATCACCCCTCCACTTT. Translation gives CASSFGQGALSPLHF. V is TRBV12-3 or TRBV12-4 and J is TRBJ1-6, with 11 positions matching TRBD1. Losses at the gene ends were 3 bases for V and 10 bases for J; bases not matched to a gene: 5. The CDR3 length is 15 residues.

With regard to this clonotype: Mismatch with germline at one junction end may stem from a read error. The J gene is TRBJ1-6, the V gene TRBV3-1; tentatively, D is TRBD1 (6 bases). The CDR3 is 16 residues long. Germline-derived CDR1 and CDR2 are LGHDT and YNNKEL (reference sequence). CDR3 residues: CASSQVDSPYNSPPHF. The CDR3 DNA sequence: TGTGCCAGCAGCCAAGTGGACAGCCCTTATAATTCACCCCCCCACTTT.

This clonotype was seen a handful of times. The chain combines TRBV6-1 with TRBJ2-5; 7 nucleotides line up with TRBD1. This CDR3 spans 13 amino acids. Germline V gene sequence: CDR1 MNHNS, CDR2 SASEGT. V was clipped by 11 bases and J by 5 bases; unmatched bases: 11. The CDR3 sequence is CAGDRDGVETQYF. CDR3 DNA: TGTGCCGGTGACAGGGATGGGGTCGAGACCCAGTACTTC.

The chain combines TRBV14 with TRBJ2-7; D call uncertain. V was trimmed by 4 bases and J by 3 bases, leaving 16 bases between them. Germline CDR1 and CDR2: SGHDN and FVKESK. The CDR3 sequence is 15 residues long. CDR3: CASSPKNVMGYEQYF. Here the CDR3 DNA reads TGTGCCAGCAGCCCCAAGAATGTCATGGGCTACGAGCAGTACTTC.

This clonotype has at least ten counts. The rearrangement joins TRBV29-1 to TRBJ2-3, with 8 bases fitting TRBD1. This CDR3 is built from 14 residues. The germline V gene has CDR1 SQVTM and CDR2 ANQGSEA. The V and J ends lost 3 bases and 1 base, in that order; junction bases with no gene match: 3. The CDR3 DNA reads as TGCAGCGTTGACCCCAGGGGGCGCACAGATACGCAGTATTTT. Protein sequence: CSVDPRGRTDTQYF.

J is TRBJ1-1 and V is TRBV6-1; 7 bases agree with TRBD1. The CDR3 spans 14 residues. The germline V gene has CDR1 MNHNS and CDR2 SASEGT. V lost 5 bases, J lost 1 base, and 4 bases stayed unmatched. The CDR3 here is CASSQQGPNTEAFF. CDR3 in DNA: TGTGCCAGCAGTCAACAGGGGCCGAACACTGAAGCTTTCTTT.

For this clonotype: This could be a read error, since a much larger clone is one nucleotide away. CDR3 coding DNA: TGTGCCAGCAGCTCGACTAGCAGCTACTCCTACAATGAGCAGTTCTTC. As protein: CASSSTSSYSYNEQFF. The rearrangement links TRBV7-8 to TRBJ2-1, with 7 bases that match TRBD2. CDR1 and CDR2 from the germline V gene are SGHVS and FQNEAQ. There are 16 residues in the CDR3. V trimming: 4 bases; J trimming: 0 bases; junction bases outside the gene matches: 6. Variable domain in full (rest from reference TRBV7-8 and TRBJ2-1): GAGVSQSPRYKVAKRGQDVALRCDPISGHVSLFWYQQALGQGPEFLTYFQNEAQLDKSGLPSDRFFAERPEGSVSTLKIQRTQQEDSAVYLCASSSTSSYSYNEQFFGPGTRLTVL.

The V and J genes are TRBV5-1 and TRBJ2-1; the D gene could be TRBD1 or TRBD2 (5 bases each). CDR1 and CDR2 (germline): SGHRS, YFSETQ. The CDR3 is made up of 16 amino acids. V gave up 0 bases and J gave up 7 bases, with 17 bases separating them. The CDR3 DNA is TGCGCCAGCAGCTTGGGGGACCACTTGCCCCCTAATGAGCAGTTCTTC. Its protein product is CASSLGDHLPPNEQFF.

The V and J genes are TRBV4-1 and TRBJ2-1, with D tentatively TRBD2 (5 bases). The V end was cut by 0 bases, the J end by 10 bases, with 16 bases between. This CDR3 comprises 15 residues. The germline gives CDR1 MGHRA, CDR2 YSYEKL. This CDR3 is CASSQEAGGSYEQFF. The CDR3 DNA reads TGCGCCAGCAGCCAAGAGGCGGGCGGCTCCTACGAGCAGTTCTTC.

This chain uses TRBV6-1 with TRBJ1-2, with D perhaps matching TRBD1 (5 bases). In germline, CDR1 is MNHNS, CDR2 SASEGT. Trimming left V 2 bases short and J 7 bases short, with 17 bases between. This CDR3 is 15 amino acids long. For the CDR3, the DNA is TGTGCCAGCAGTGAACCTTATCTAAGGGGCCGTGGCTACACCTTC. Its protein product is CASSEPYLRGRGYTF.

The chain couples TRBV20-1 to TRBJ1-1; TRBD1 aligns across 7 bases. There are 13 residues in the CDR3. From germline, CDR1 is DFQATT and CDR2 SNEGSKA (reference sequence). Trimming cost V 3 bases and J 2 bases; bases outside gene matches: 3. CDR3 sequence reads: CSARGQSNTEAFF. The CDR3 DNA follows: TGCAGTGCTAGGGGACAGTCAAACACTGAAGCTTTCTTT.

This chain connects TRBV10-3 to TRBJ2-3, with a tentative D call TRBD1 (5 bases). V was trimmed by 0 bases and J by 1 base, leaving 11 bases between them. In germline, CDR1 is ENHRY, CDR2 SYGVKD. The CDR3 contains 16 residues. In DNA, the CDR3 is TGTGCCATCAGTGAGTCGGGTCCCAGGGGCACAGATACGCAGTATTTT. This sequence encodes CAISESGPRGTDTQYF.

This clonotype was seen a single time. This chain uses TRBV2 with TRBJ1-5, with 8 bases identical to TRBD1. Germline lookup yields CDR1 SNHLY and CDR2 FYNNEI. V dropped 10 bases and J dropped 7; count of bases not matched to a gene: 9. There are 13 residues in the CDR3. The CDR3 is CATGSGGRQPQHF. CDR3 coding DNA: TGTGCCACGGGATCAGGGGGCCGGCAGCCCCAGCATTTT.

This chain joins TRBV5-1 and TRBJ2-3, with 9 positions matching TRBD1. Germline V gene lookup returns CDR1 SGHRS and CDR2 YFSETQ. The CDR3 consists of 16 residues. V dropped 4 bases and J dropped 5; count of bases not matched to a gene: 11. CDR3 nucleotide sequence: TGCGCCAGCAGCCTCATCTCCGGGACAGGGAAAGATACGCAGTATTTT. It yields the protein CASSLISGTGKDTQYF.

This chain joins TRBV10-3 and TRBJ1-6; weak D call: TRBD1 (5 bases). CDR3 length: 13 residues. Trimming took off 6 bases at V and 10 bases at J, with 13 bases between the two ends. CDR1 and CDR2 (germline): ENHRY, SYGVKD. CDR3 protein: CAISPADTSPLHF. The CDR3 DNA reads TGTGCCATCAGCCCAGCGGACACCTCACCCCTCCACTTT.

The chain uses TRBV6-8 and TRBJ2-1; the match to TRBD2 covers 14 bases. The CDR3 sequence is 17 residues long. Germline V lookup: CDR1 MNHGY, CDR2 SAAAGT. The ends lost 4 bases at V and 7 bases at J; junction bases unmatched: 9. The CDR3 region is CASSFRLAGGPVNEQFF. The CDR3 nucleotides read TGTGCCAGCAGTTTTAGACTAGCGGGAGGGCCAGTAAATGAGCAGTTCTTC.

This clonotype was detected a few times. The chain joins TRBV20-1 to TRBJ2-5; 9 bases fit TRBD2. The J segment lost 4 bases and the V segment lost 0 bases, leaving 9 bases of the junction unmatched. The V gene's germline CDR1 is DFQATT and CDR2 SNEGSKA (reference sequence). The CDR3 loop spans 16 amino acids. The CDR3 DNA follows: TGCAGTGCTAGAGATTTAAGACCACTAGCGGGAGAGACCCAGTACTTC. It codes for CSARDLRPLAGETQYF.

The chain has TRBV6-6 and TRBJ2-1, with 8 nucleotides matching TRBD1. Germline CDR1 and CDR2: MNHNY and SVGAGI (reference sequence). The trim removed 4 bases at V and 13 bases at J, leaving 12 bases unmatched. This CDR3 contains 14 residues. The CDR3 nucleotides read TGTGCCAGCAGTTTAGACAGGGGCAAAGAGACCCAGTTCTTC. This codes for CASSLDRGKETQFF.

V gene TRBV4-1 combines with J gene TRBJ2-1, with unresolved D. With 0 bases removed from V and 15 bases from J, the gap between germline ends came to 21 bases. Germline V gene data show CDR1 as MGHRA and CDR2 as YSYEKL. The CDR3 runs to 15 residues. CDR3 residues: CASSQEVRRSPGRFF. The CDR3 DNA follows: TGCGCCAGCAGCCAAGAAGTTCGGCGATCTCCTGGAAGGTTCTTC.

The chain combines TRBV20-1 with TRBJ2-7; a weak D match, TRBD2 (6 bases). The germline gives CDR1 DFQATT, CDR2 SNEGSKA (reference sequence). Between the trimmed V and J ends, which lost 3 bases and 0 bases, there was a span of 15 bases. CDR3 length: 15 residues. CDR3 DNA sequence: TGCAGTGCTAGGGGCGGGACCGCGAGCTCCTACGAGCAGTACTTC. This codes for CSARGGTASSYEQYF.

The V and J genes are TRBV6-2 or TRBV6-3 and TRBJ1-5, with 8 positions matching TRBD1. CDR3 length: 16 residues. Germline lookup yields CDR1 MNHEY and CDR2 SVGEGT. Trimming removed 0 bases from V and 4 bases from J; junction bases left unmatched: 5. In DNA, the CDR3 is TGTGCCAGCAGTTACTCGGGGACAGGTCTTAATCAGCCCCAGCATTTT. It yields the protein CASSYSGTGLNQPQHF.

This clonotype was recorded a few times. J is TRBJ2-7 and V is TRBV10-2, with a possible D match to TRBD1 (6 bases). V gave up 5 bases and J gave up 7 bases, with 12 bases separating them. The CDR3 runs 12 residues. The germline V gene encodes CDR1 WSHSY and CDR2 SAAADI. The CDR3 loop is CASSTTGREQYF. In DNA, the CDR3 is TGCGCCAGCAGTACCACAGGGAGAGAGCAGTACTTC.

The CDR3 coding sequence is TGTGCCAGCAGCTCTTACGGACTAGCGGGAACCAATGAGCAGTTCTTC. Its protein product is CASSSYGLAGTNEQFF. The chain employs TRBV11-3 and TRBJ2-1; TRBD2 matches 12 bases. J lost 6 bases, V lost 4 bases, and 7 bases had no gene match. Germline lookup yields CDR1 SGHNT and CDR2 YENEEA. There are 16 residues in the CDR3.

This clonotype turned up a few times. The V call is TRBV10-3, the J call TRBJ1-2, with unresolved D. The CDR3 contains 12 residues. V was cut by 4 bases and J by 4 bases, with 7 bases left in between. Germline lookup yields CDR1 ENHRY and CDR2 SYGVKD. CDR3 sequence: CAISGWVYGYTF. CDR3 DNA sequence: TGTGCCATCAGTGGTTGGGTCTATGGCTACACCTTC.

There are a few counts of this clonotype. The rearrangement joins TRBV4-2 to TRBJ2-3, with 7 bases aligning to TRBD2. The CDR3 totals 16 residues. V shed 1 base, J shed 2 bases, and the junction held 6 bases outside the gene matches. CDR1 LGHNA and CDR2 YNFKEQ come from the germline V gene. The CDR3 DNA sequence: TGTGCCAGCAGCCAAGGGGAGGGAACTGTCACAGATACGCAGTATTTT. This sequence encodes CASSQGEGTVTDTQYF.

The rearrangement uses TRBV20-1 and TRBJ2-3; D might be TRBD1 (6 bases). The V and J ends lost 3 bases and 0 bases respectively, with 13 bases between them. Germline values: CDR1 DFQATT, CDR2 SNEGSKA (reference sequence). The CDR3 runs to 15 residues. The CDR3 sequence: CSASPGTPSTDTQYF. The CDR3, as DNA: TGCAGTGCTAGCCCCGGGACACCTAGCACAGATACGCAGTATTTT.

With regard to this clonotype: The junction departs from germline at one end; a sequencing error may be responsible. V gene TRBV10-1 combines with J gene TRBJ2-5, with D perhaps matching TRBD1 (6 bases). CDR1 WNHNN and CDR2 SYGVQD come from the germline V gene (reference sequence). This CDR3 has 15 residues. CDR3 DNA: TGTGCCAGCAGTAACCCGGACAGAGAACAAGAGACCCAGTACTTC. Protein product: CASSNPDREQETQYF.

The CDR3 here is CASSPLPSYNEQYF. The CDR3 region has the DNA TGTGCCAGCAGTCCTCTCCCCAGCTACAATGAGCAGTACTTC. V usage is TRBV6-5 and J usage is TRBJ2-7; D is ambiguous. CDR1 and CDR2 from the germline V gene are MNHEY and SVGAGI. The V and J ends lost 5 bases and 7 bases respectively, with 18 bases between them. The CDR3 covers 14 residues.

This clonotype was observed a few times. The chain employs TRBV12-3 or TRBV12-4 and TRBJ2-7; 7 positions agree with TRBD1. The CDR3 has 15 amino acids. Trimming at V came to 5 bases and at J to 2 bases, leaving 9 bases not matched to a gene. The CDR3 coding sequence is TGTGCCAGCAGTAAAGACAGGGAACTAACCTACGAGCAGTACTTC. It encodes CASSKDRELTYEQYF.